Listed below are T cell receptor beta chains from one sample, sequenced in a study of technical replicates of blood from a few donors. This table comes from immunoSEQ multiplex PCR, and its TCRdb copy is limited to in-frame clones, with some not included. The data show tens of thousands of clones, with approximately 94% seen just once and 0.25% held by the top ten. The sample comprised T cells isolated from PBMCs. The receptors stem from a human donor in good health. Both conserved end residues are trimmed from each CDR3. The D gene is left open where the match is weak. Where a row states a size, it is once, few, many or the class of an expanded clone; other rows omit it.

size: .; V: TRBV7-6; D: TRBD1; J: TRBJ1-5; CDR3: ASSLLGTGYSNQPQH
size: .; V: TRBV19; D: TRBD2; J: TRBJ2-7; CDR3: ASSTRTSGSSYEQY
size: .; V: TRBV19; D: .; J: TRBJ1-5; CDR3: ASAAGVNQPQH
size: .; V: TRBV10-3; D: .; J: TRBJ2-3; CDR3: AISSGGSTDTQY
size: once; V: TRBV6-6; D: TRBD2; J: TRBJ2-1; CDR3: ASSRREGPHEQF
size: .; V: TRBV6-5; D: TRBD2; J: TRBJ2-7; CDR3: ASNGTSGYEQY
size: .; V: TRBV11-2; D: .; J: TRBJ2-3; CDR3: ASSPWAGDTQY
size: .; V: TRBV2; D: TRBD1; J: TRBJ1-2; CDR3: ASSELQGSYT
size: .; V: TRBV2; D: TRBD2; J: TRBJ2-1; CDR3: ASCPLAGEQF
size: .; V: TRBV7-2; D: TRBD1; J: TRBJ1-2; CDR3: ASSLGARGNYGYT
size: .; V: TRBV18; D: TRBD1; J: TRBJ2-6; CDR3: ATTGDTGANVLT
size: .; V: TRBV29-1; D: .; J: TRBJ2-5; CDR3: SVEEAGEETQY
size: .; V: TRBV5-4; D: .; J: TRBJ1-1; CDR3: ASSLGTRGFAEAF
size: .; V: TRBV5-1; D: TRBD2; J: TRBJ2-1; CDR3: ASSLSLAGGNEQF
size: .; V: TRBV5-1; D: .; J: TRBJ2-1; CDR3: ASSYPTDNSYNEQF
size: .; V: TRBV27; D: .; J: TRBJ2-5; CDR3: ASSLTPGGLGETQY
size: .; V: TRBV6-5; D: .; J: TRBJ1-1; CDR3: ASSLGGDTEAF
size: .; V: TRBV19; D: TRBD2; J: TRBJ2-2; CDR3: ASSAREGGGELF
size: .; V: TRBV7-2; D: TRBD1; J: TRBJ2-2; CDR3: ASSLQGAAPELF
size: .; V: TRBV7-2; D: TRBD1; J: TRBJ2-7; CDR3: ATQGQGAVEQY
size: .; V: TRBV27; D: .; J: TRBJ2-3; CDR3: ASGRWLSTDTQY
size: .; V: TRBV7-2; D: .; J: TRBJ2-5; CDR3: ASSLEVAQETQY